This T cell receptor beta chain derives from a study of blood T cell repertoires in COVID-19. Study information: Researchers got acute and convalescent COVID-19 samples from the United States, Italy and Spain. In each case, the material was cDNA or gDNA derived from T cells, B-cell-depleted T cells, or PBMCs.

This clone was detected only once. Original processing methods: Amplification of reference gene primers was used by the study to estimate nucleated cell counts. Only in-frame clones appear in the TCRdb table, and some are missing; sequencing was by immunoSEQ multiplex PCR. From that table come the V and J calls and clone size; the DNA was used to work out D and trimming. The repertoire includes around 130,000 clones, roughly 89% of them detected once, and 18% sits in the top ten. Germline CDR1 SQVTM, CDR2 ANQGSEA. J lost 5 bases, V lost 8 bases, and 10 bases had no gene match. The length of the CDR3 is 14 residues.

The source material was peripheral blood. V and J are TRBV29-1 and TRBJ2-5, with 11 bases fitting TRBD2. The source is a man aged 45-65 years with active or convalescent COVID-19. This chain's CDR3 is CSHRSSGGAETQYF. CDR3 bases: TGCAGCCACCGGAGTAGCGGGGGGGCGGAGACCCAGTACTTC.